The 22 T cell receptor beta chains reported below all come from one sample, sequenced in a study of CD8+ T cells in alopecia areata. Sequencing relied on a cDNA template that was reverse transcribed from extracted RNA. TCRdb's copy holds only in-frame clones and misses some; the assay was immunoSEQ multiplex PCR. The table has about 140,000 clones, approximately 60% seen once. Material: CD4+ T cells sorted from blood. The receptor set was obtained from a human donor in good health.

The rearrangement uses TRBV5-1 and TRBJ2-2; weak D call: TRBD1 (6 bases). This CDR3 spans 14 amino acids. V lost 5 bases and J 1 base, leaving 9 bases between the germline ends. Germline loops: CDR1 SGHRS, CDR2 YFSETQ. In nucleotides, the CDR3 is TGCGCCAGCAGTAGGGACAAGAACACCGGGGAGCTGTTTTTT. Translation gives CASSRDKNTGELFF.

The chain uses TRBV6-1 and TRBJ2-1; D call uncertain. Germline CDR1 is MNHNS and CDR2 is SASEGT. V was shortened by 1 base and J by 4 bases, with 11 bases between the two germline ends. CDR3 size: 15 residues. This chain's CDR3 is CASSEVGRTYNEQFF. CDR3 nucleotides: TGTGCCAGCAGTGAAGTTGGCCGAACTTACAATGAGCAGTTCTTC.

The genes are TRBV4-1 and TRBJ1-1, with 7 bases that match TRBD1. CDR1 is MGHRA and CDR2 is YSYEKL in the germline V gene. The CDR3 totals 16 residues. The V segment lost 1 base and the J segment 6 bases; nucleotides outside the gene matches: 11. CDR3 region: CASSQGIPTGAAEAFF. The CDR3 DNA follows: TGCGCCAGCAGCCAAGGGATACCTACAGGGGCTGCTGAAGCTTTCTTT.

This sequence joins TRBV7-9 and TRBJ1-1; no definite D call. Trimming shortened V by 4 bases and J by 6 bases, and 9 bases separated the two germline ends. CDR3 length: 12 amino acids. Germline CDR1 SEHNR, CDR2 FQNEAQ (reference sequence). CDR3 in amino acids: CASSYIYAEAFF. CDR3 sequence (DNA): TGTGCCAGCAGCTACATCTACGCTGAAGCTTTCTTT.

The sample holds a few counts of this clone. CDR3 amino acids: CASSWKRGETQYF. The DNA for the CDR3 is TGCGCCAGCAGCTGGAAAAGGGGAGAGACCCAGTACTTC. This chain uses TRBV5-1 with TRBJ2-5, with a possible D match to TRBD1 (5 bases). V dropped 3 bases and J dropped 4 bases, with 10 bases sitting between them. CDR1 is SGHRS and CDR2 is YFSETQ in the germline V gene. This CDR3 spans 13 amino acids.

This clone is a singleton in its sample. The chain recombines TRBV11-2 with TRBJ2-1, with 8 positions matching TRBD2. The germline V gene encodes CDR1 SGHAT and CDR2 FQNNGV. V lost 2 bases to trimming and J lost 6 bases; unmatched junction nucleotides: 3. This CDR3 contains 14 residues. The CDR3 here is CASSLRLATNEQFF. Here the CDR3 DNA reads TGTGCCAGCAGCTTAAGACTAGCGACCAATGAGCAGTTCTTC.

The chain combines TRBV5-1 with TRBJ1-2; D ambiguous. The CDR3 length is 12 residues. Trimming stripped 5 bases from V and 7 bases from J, with 12 bases between. Germline values: CDR1 SGHRS, CDR2 YFSETQ. This chain's CDR3 is CASRSLGVGYTF. The CDR3 DNA is TGCGCCAGCAGGTCCCTAGGAGTTGGCTACACCTTC.

The chain couples TRBV29-1 to TRBJ2-1; 7 bases fit TRBD1. Germline loops: CDR1 SQVTM, CDR2 ANQGSEA. CDR3 length equals 13 residues. V shed 6 bases, J shed 6 bases, and the junction held 8 bases outside the gene matches. CDR3 protein: CSVNRGSGNEQFF. For the CDR3, the DNA is TGCAGCGTGAACAGGGGAAGTGGCAATGAGCAGTTCTTC.

V usage is TRBV2 and J usage is TRBJ1-5; TRBD1 is a possible D gene (5 bases). The V end lost 6 bases, the J end lost 0 bases, and 24 bases lay between the germline ends. Germline V gene sequence: CDR1 SNHLY, CDR2 FYNNEI. This CDR3 comprises 19 residues. The CDR3 loop is CASSTTAGTAGFSNQPQHF. As DNA, the CDR3 is TGTGCCAGCAGCACGACTGCTGGGACGGCCGGATTTAGCAATCAGCCCCAGCATTTT.

This chain links TRBV29-1 with TRBJ1-5, with D tentatively TRBD1 (6 bases). The V gene's germline CDR1 is SQVTM and CDR2 ANQGSEA. The CDR3 has 14 residues. V shed 4 bases and J shed 4 bases, with 14 bases lying between them. The CDR3 is CSVATKGGNQPQHF. CDR3 DNA: TGCAGCGTTGCGACCAAAGGGGGAAATCAGCCCCAGCATTTT.

CDR3 in amino acids: CASARGFLTDEQFF. The CDR3 nucleotides read TGTGCCAGCGCCCGGGGGTTCCTTACGGATGAGCAGTTCTTC. The V gene is TRBV5-6, the J gene TRBJ2-1; D possibly corresponds to TRBD2 (6 bases). Germline V gene sequence: CDR1 SGHDT, CDR2 YYEEEE. V was clipped by 7 bases and J by 8 bases, with 19 bases between them. The CDR3 length is 14 residues.

The V and J genes are TRBV30 and TRBJ2-7, with D maybe TRBD2 (5 bases). Trimming shortened V by 0 bases and J by 1 base, and 10 bases separated the two germline ends. The CDR3 loop spans 14 amino acids. The germline V gene encodes CDR1 GTSNPN and CDR2 SVGIG (reference sequence). Here the CDR3 reads CAWSVRRGSYEQYF. CDR3 in DNA: TGTGCCTGGAGTGTACGACGGGGATCCTACGAGCAGTACTTC. Combining the CDR3 with reference TRBV30 and TRBJ2-7 gives the whole variable domain SQTIHQWPATLVQPVGSPLSLECTVEGTSNPNLYWYRQAAGRGLQLLFYSVGIGQISSEVPQNLSASRPQDRQFILSSKKLLLSDSGFYLCAWSVRRGSYEQYFGPGTRLTVT.

V usage is TRBV5-6 and J usage is TRBJ2-4, with 8 bases matching TRBD2. CDR3 length: 15 amino acids. The junction had 6 bases not matched to a gene; V was cut back by 3 bases and J by 4 bases. From germline, CDR1 is SGHDT and CDR2 YYEEEE. The CDR3 sequence is CASSSLQREKNIQYF. DNA for the CDR3: TGTGCCAGCAGCTCACTCCAGCGGGAGAAAAACATTCAGTACTTC.

The V gene is TRBV29-1, the J gene TRBJ2-3; 10 bases line up with TRBD2. CDR3 size: 13 residues. CDR1 and CDR2 (germline): SQVTM, ANQGSEA. The V gene end was trimmed by 6 bases and the J gene end by 2 bases; junction bases not matched to a gene: 2. The CDR3 loop reads CSVLAGVTDTQYF. The CDR3 DNA reads TGCAGCGTGCTAGCGGGAGTCACAGATACGCAGTATTTT.

CDR3 bases: TGCAGCGGCAGCGTTCAACCGAGTGAAGCTTTCTTT. Protein sequence: CSGSVQPSEAFF. The rearrangement uses TRBV29-1 and TRBJ1-1; D ambiguous. Germline V gives CDR1 SQVTM, CDR2 ANQGSEA. This CDR3 has 12 amino acids. V was cut by 7 bases and J by 7 bases, with 16 bases left in between.

This chain connects TRBV10-3 to TRBJ1-5; tentative D call: TRBD1 (5 bases). V lost 2 bases, J lost 1 base, and 6 bases lay in between. CDR3 size: 14 residues. Germline CDR1 and CDR2: ENHRY and SYGVKD. CDR3 nucleotides: TGTGCCATCAGTGAGCAGGGCAGCAATCAGCCCCAGCATTTT. Protein sequence: CAISEQGSNQPQHF.

This clone was observed once. V gene TRBV4-1 combines with J gene TRBJ2-1; D gene ambiguous. Looked up from germline, CDR1 is MGHRA and CDR2 is YSYEKL. This CDR3 is built from 17 residues. The germline V and J ends were trimmed by 3 bases and 5 bases, with 20 bases remaining between them. CDR3: CASSQPFVHRKNNEQFF. CDR3 nucleotide sequence: TGCGCCAGCAGCCAGCCTTTTGTCCACCGGAAAAACAATGAGCAGTTCTTC.

The chain carries TRBV5-4 and TRBJ2-2; 7 bases line up with TRBD2. Germline assignment: CDR1 SGHNT and CDR2 YYREEE (reference sequence). Germline trimming cut 0 bases from V and 6 bases from J; bases unmatched to any gene: 5. CDR3 size: 15 residues. The CDR3 region is CASSLGLATAGELFF. The CDR3 DNA follows: TGTGCCAGCAGCTTGGGACTAGCAACCGCCGGGGAGCTGTTTTTT.

In this sample, this clone turned up a few times. The CDR3 sequence: CASSPHRLAGYADTQYF. In nucleotides, the CDR3 is TGTGCCAGCAGCCCGCATAGGCTAGCGGGTTATGCAGATACGCAGTATTTT. The genes are TRBV7-2 and TRBJ2-3; TRBD2 agrees at 8 bases. J gave up 4 bases and V 5 bases, and 14 bases lay outside the gene matches. Germline V gene data show CDR1 as SGHTA and CDR2 as FQGNSA. The CDR3 is made up of 17 amino acids. The variable domain in full, with the rest retrieved from reference TRBV7-2 and TRBJ2-3, is GAGVSQSPSNKVTEKGKDVELRCDPISGHTALYWYRQSLGQGLEFLIYFQGNSAPDKSGLPSDRFSAERTGGSVSTLTIQRTQQEDSAVYLCASSPHRLAGYADTQYFGPGTRLTVL.

The CDR3 spells CSVDSRATDTQYF. The DNA of the CDR3 is TGCAGCGTTGATAGTCGGGCCACAGATACGCAGTATTTT. The gene calls are TRBV29-1 and TRBJ2-3, with D unresolved. Trimming removed 3 bases from V and 2 bases from J, with 9 bases in between. Germline values: CDR1 SQVTM, CDR2 ANQGSEA. CDR3 length: 13 amino acids.

V usage is TRBV29-1 and J usage is TRBJ1-1; maybe TRBD1 (5 bases). V lost 3 bases to trimming and J lost 4 bases, with 9 bases between them. CDR3 length equals 12 residues. CDR1 SQVTM and CDR2 ANQGSEA come from the germline V gene. The CDR3 sequence is CSVEGQGTEAFF. CDR3 bases: TGCAGCGTTGAGGGGCAAGGCACTGAAGCTTTCTTT. The entire variable domain, with the rest obtained from reference TRBV29-1 and TRBJ1-1, is as follows: SAVISQKPSRDICQRGTSLTIQCQVDSQVTMMFWYRQQPGQSLTLIATANQGSEATYESGFVIDKFPISRPNLTFSTLTVSNMSPEDSSIYLCSVEGQGTEAFFGQGTRLTVV.

This clone was found a few times. The chain links TRBV30 to TRBJ2-1; D gene uncertain. Deletions cut 2 bases from V and 10 bases from J, with 12 bases between. This CDR3 comprises 12 residues. Looked up from germline, CDR1 is GTSNPN and CDR2 is SVGIG (reference sequence). The CDR3 DNA reads as TGTGCCTGGAGTAGGGCCTTGGGGGAGCAGTTCTTC. Its protein product is CAWSRALGEQFF.